These 29 T cell receptor beta chains originate from one sample sequenced in a study of T cells after yellow fever vaccination. A single record per CDR3 protein comes from TCRdb applying MiXCR to the 5' RACE reads. The sample has 300,000 or so distinct CDR3 sequences, roughly 8% seen once; the top ten hold roughly 18%. The sample here was PBMCs, taken approximately 47 days after the first yellow fever vaccination. All receptors come from a man aged 18 to 30 who received the YFV17D yellow fever vaccine.

The V gene is TRBV6-1, the J gene TRBJ1-5, with a possible D match to TRBD1 (5 bases). Germline V gene lookup returns CDR1 MNHNS and CDR2 SASEGT. This CDR3 is 13 amino acids long. Trimming pared 7 bases from V and 6 bases from J, leaving 13 bases between. CDR3 nucleotides: TGTGCCAGCAAACACCCGGGGGGTCAGCCCCAGCATTTT. The encoded protein is CASKHPGGQPQHF.

The V gene is TRBV27, the J gene TRBJ1-2; unclear D gene. This CDR3 has 13 residues. The germline V gene has CDR1 MNHEY and CDR2 SMNVEV (reference sequence). The germline V and J ends were trimmed by 3 bases and 0 bases, with 5 bases remaining between them. The CDR3: CASSFGPNYGYTF. In DNA form, the CDR3 reads TGTGCCAGCAGTTTTGGGCCTAACTATGGCTACACCTTC.

V usage is TRBV4-2 and J usage is TRBJ1-2; 7 bases are a match to TRBD1. The ends lost 1 base at V and 7 bases at J; junction bases unmatched: 9. The CDR3 totals 15 residues. Germline V CDR1 and CDR2: LGHNA, YNFKEQ. CDR3 protein: CASSQGGQSLGGYTF. The CDR3 DNA reads TGTGCCAGCAGCCAAGGGGGACAGTCACTGGGTGGCTACACCTTC.

This clonotype was seen a handful of times. The chain uses TRBV4-1 and TRBJ1-4, with TRBD1 matching 9 bases. This CDR3 has 15 amino acids. V lost 3 bases, J lost 8 bases, and 7 bases stayed unmatched. CDR1 and CDR2 (germline): MGHRA, YSYEKL. This chain's CDR3 is CASSQSGTGWEKLFF. For the CDR3, the DNA is TGCGCCAGCAGCCAGTCCGGGACAGGGTGGGAAAAACTGTTTTTT.

This chain connects TRBV25-1 to TRBJ2-5; the D gene is possibly TRBD2 (7 bases). Trimming left V 8 bases short and J 5 bases short, with 15 bases between. The CDR3 has 13 residues. The germline V gene encodes CDR1 MGHDK and CDR2 SYGVNS. The CDR3 loop is CASRGAAPETQYF. CDR3 DNA: TGTGCCAGCCGGGGGGCGGCCCCGGAGACCCAGTACTTC.

The CDR3 loop reads CASSLYRDQPQHF. The CDR3, as DNA: TGTGCCAGCAGTTTATACAGGGATCAGCCCCAGCATTTT. V gene TRBV6-6 combines with J gene TRBJ1-5; possible D gene TRBD1, 6 bases. V lost 4 bases and J lost 5, with 9 bases in between. CDR3 size: 13 residues. Germline lookup yields CDR1 MNHNY and CDR2 SVGAGI (reference sequence).

The genes are TRBV5-1 and TRBJ2-1; tentatively, D is TRBD1 or TRBD2 (8 bases each). Deletions cut 0 bases from V and 5 bases from J, with 30 bases between. In germline, CDR1 is SGHRS, CDR2 YFSETQ. This CDR3 is 21 amino acids long. DNA of the CDR3: TGCGCCAGCAGCTTGGGCAGGACAGGGAGTGGCTCGGGGGGGATCCACAATGAGCAGTTCTTC. Its protein product is CASSLGRTGSGSGGIHNEQFF.

The rearrangement uses TRBV5-1 and TRBJ1-1; the D gene is possibly TRBD1 (5 bases). CDR3 length: 13 residues. Per germline, CDR1 SGHRS and CDR2 YFSETQ. V was shortened by 5 bases and J by 4 bases, with 12 bases between the two germline ends. The CDR3 reads CASRGEDITEAFF. In DNA form, the CDR3 reads TGCGCCAGCAGAGGGGAGGATATCACTGAAGCTTTCTTT.

The chain links TRBV27 to TRBJ1-2; tentative D call: TRBD1 (6 bases). The V gene's germline CDR1 is MNHEY and CDR2 SMNVEV (reference sequence). Trimming left V 4 bases short and J 0 bases short, with 12 bases between. The CDR3 length is 15 residues. In DNA form, the CDR3 reads TGTGCCAGCAGTTGGGGGCAGCCAACTAACTATGGCTACACCTTC. Amino acid sequence: CASSWGQPTNYGYTF.

A few counts support this clonotype. V gene TRBV18 combines with J gene TRBJ2-7, with D perhaps matching TRBD1 (6 bases). The CDR3 contains 15 residues. Trimming pared 1 base from V and 1 base from J, leaving 11 bases between. Germline values: CDR1 KGHSH, CDR2 LQKENI. CDR3 nucleotide sequence: TGTGCCAGCTCACCACGGGACACTCCATCCTACGAGCAGTACTTC. Its translation: CASSPRDTPSYEQYF.

This rearrangement joins TRBV19 to TRBJ2-2; D is unresolved. CDR1 and CDR2 from the germline V gene are LNHDA and SQIVND (reference sequence). Trimming shortened V by 7 bases and J by 4 bases, and 7 bases separated the two germline ends. This CDR3 is built from 12 residues. CDR3 DNA sequence: TGTGCCAGTATTACCTTCACCGGGGAGCTGTTTTTT. Translation gives CASITFTGELFF.

This clonotype was seen only a few times. The chain links TRBV6-4 to TRBJ2-1; 7 positions agree with TRBD2. CDR1 and CDR2 from the germline V gene are MRHNA and SNTAGT. The V gene end was trimmed by 2 bases and the J gene end by 0 bases; junction bases not matched to a gene: 4. The CDR3 is 16 amino acids. This CDR3 is CASSDRLALSYNEQFF. The CDR3 nucleotides read TGTGCCAGCAGTGACCGACTAGCCCTCTCCTACAATGAGCAGTTCTTC.

The sample holds a few counts of this clonotype. The genes are TRBV6-2 or TRBV6-3 and TRBJ2-1; 7 bases align to TRBD1. From germline, CDR1 is MNHEY and CDR2 SVGEGT. Trimming at V came to 7 bases and at J to 10 bases, leaving 7 bases not matched to a gene. CDR3 size: 12 residues. The CDR3 region is CASKDRTGEQFF. The CDR3 DNA reads as TGTGCCAGCAAGGACAGGACAGGAGAGCAGTTCTTC.

The chain recombines TRBV7-9 with TRBJ2-5; possible D gene TRBD2, 5 bases. The CDR3 totals 15 residues. Trimming removed 5 bases from V and 0 bases from J, with 13 bases in between. CDR1 SEHNR and CDR2 FQNEAQ come from the germline V gene (reference sequence). DNA for the CDR3: TGTGCCAGCAGCGCCCCCCGGGAAAACCAAGAGACCCAGTACTTC. Translated: CASSAPRENQETQYF.

The chain uses TRBV7-9 and TRBJ2-5; the match to TRBD2 covers 7 bases. This CDR3 spans 15 amino acids. CDR1 is SEHNR and CDR2 is FQNEAQ in the germline V gene (reference sequence). V dropped 5 bases and J dropped 3; count of bases not matched to a gene: 9. CDR3 DNA sequence: TGTGCCAGCAGCCTCGTGGGCCGGGGGGAAGAGACCCAGTACTTC. This gives the protein CASSLVGRGEETQYF.

This clonotype was picked up a small number of times. The chain is built from TRBV7-9 and TRBJ2-2; 10 bases map to TRBD1. The germline V gene has CDR1 SEHNR and CDR2 FQNEAQ (reference sequence). The CDR3 extends over 16 amino acids. The junction had 8 bases not matched to a gene; V was cut back by 6 bases and J by 4 bases. DNA for the CDR3: TGTGCCAGCAGTCCGGGACAGGGGCCGGGCACCGGGGAGCTGTTTTTT. It encodes CASSPGQGPGTGELFF.

The chain combines TRBV7-2 with TRBJ2-3; D is uncertain. This CDR3 has 12 residues. Germline V gene data show CDR1 as SGHTA and CDR2 as FQGNSA. The V end lost 8 bases, the J end lost 2 bases, and 8 bases lay between the germline ends. The CDR3 protein is CASGANTDTQYF. Written as DNA, the CDR3 is TGTGCCAGCGGAGCCAACACAGATACGCAGTATTTT. Full variable domain (missing parts from reference TRBV7-2 and TRBJ2-3): GAGVSQSPSNKVTEKGKDVELRCDPISGHTALYWYRQSLGQGLEFLIYFQGNSAPDKSGLPSDRFSAERTGGSVSTLTIQRTQQEDSAVYLCASGANTDTQYFGPGTRLTVL.

This clonotype appeared a few times. The chain carries TRBV20-1 and TRBJ2-2; possible D gene TRBD1, 5 bases. This CDR3 is built from 15 residues. In germline, CDR1 is DFQATT, CDR2 SNEGSKA (reference sequence). V was trimmed by 0 bases and J by 2 bases, leaving 10 bases between them. The CDR3 nucleotides are TGCAGTGCTAGAGATCGACAGACAAACACCGGGGAGCTGTTTTTT. Protein sequence: CSARDRQTNTGELFF.

The gene calls are TRBV6-2 or TRBV6-3 and TRBJ2-7; weak D call: TRBD1 (5 bases). CDR3 length: 14 residues. CDR1 and CDR2 from the germline V gene are MNHEY and SVGEGT. V lost 7 bases to trimming and J lost 3 bases, with 16 bases between them. In nucleotides, the CDR3 is TGTGCCAGCAACCCGGCAGGGTCTATCTACGAGCAGTACTTC. Translating it yields CASNPAGSIYEQYF.

Many counts were recorded for this clonotype. V and J are TRBV12-3 or TRBV12-4 and TRBJ1-2, with D maybe TRBD1 (5 bases). The CDR3 has 14 amino acids. The V and J ends lost 3 bases and 8 bases respectively, with 16 bases between them. CDR3 protein: CASSLEGRGSGYTF. In DNA form, the CDR3 reads TGTGCCAGCAGTTTGGAGGGTAGGGGTAGCGGCTACACCTTC.

CDR3 sequence: CASSGDQPWRFF. As DNA, the CDR3 is TGCGCCAGCAGTGGGGACCAACCATGGCGGTTCTTC. This chain links TRBV10-2 with TRBJ2-1; D may match TRBD1 or TRBD2 (5 bases each). The CDR3 spans 12 residues. Germline V gives CDR1 WSHSY, CDR2 SAAADI. Trimming removed 4 bases from V and 15 bases from J, with 16 bases in between.

This clonotype occurred a few times. The rearrangement links TRBV27 to TRBJ2-7; TRBD2 aligns across 13 bases. CDR3 length equals 14 residues. The trim removed 6 bases at V and 7 bases at J, leaving 6 bases unmatched. CDR1 MNHEY and CDR2 SMNVEV come from the germline V gene (reference sequence). CDR3 sequence (DNA): TGTGCCAGCAGCCCCGGACTAGCGGGGGAGGAGCAGTACTTC. It yields the protein CASSPGLAGEEQYF.

The rearrangement uses TRBV20-1 and TRBJ2-1; D ambiguous. This CDR3 is built from 13 residues. V gave up 6 bases and J gave up 11 bases, with 20 bases separating them. Germline CDR1 and CDR2: DFQATT and SNEGSKA (reference sequence). The CDR3: CSAATISRRQQFF. CDR3 DNA sequence: TGCAGTGCCGCCACTATCTCCCGGCGTCAGCAGTTCTTC.

The chain joins TRBV7-9 to TRBJ2-1; no clear D gene. The CDR3 contains 13 residues. CDR1 is SEHNR and CDR2 is FQNEAQ in the germline V gene (reference sequence). Trimming removed 4 bases at V and 8 bases at J, with 12 bases between. CDR3 region: CASSSERPHEQFF. The CDR3 DNA reads as TGTGCCAGCAGCTCCGAAAGGCCCCATGAGCAGTTCTTC.

The chain joins TRBV7-9 to TRBJ2-2; weak D call: TRBD2 (6 bases). This CDR3 comprises 15 residues. CDR1 is SEHNR and CDR2 is FQNEAQ in the germline V gene (reference sequence). V was shortened by 5 bases and J by 5 bases, with 15 bases between the two germline ends. Here the CDR3 reads CASSPPGGGTGELFF. DNA for the CDR3: TGTGCCAGCAGCCCGCCTGGGGGAGGAACCGGGGAGCTGTTTTTT.

This clonotype was observed a handful of times. This chain links TRBV12-3 or TRBV12-4 with TRBJ2-5; 10 bases are shared with TRBD2. Unmatched junction bases numbered 14, after V lost 6 bases and J lost 1 base. The CDR3 contains 18 residues. The CDR3 reads CASRLGAGGTRLQETQYF. Written as DNA, the CDR3 is TGTGCCAGCAGACTCGGAGCGGGGGGGACTAGACTCCAAGAGACCCAGTACTTC.

Concerning this clonotype itself: Mismatch with germline at one junction end may stem from a read error. The chain combines TRBV20-1 with TRBJ2-3; D possibly uses TRBD1 or TRBD2 (5 bases each). This CDR3 has 14 residues. Germline V gene lookup returns CDR1 DFQATT and CDR2 SNEGSKA (reference sequence). The CDR3 is CIASQGWGLSTQYF. Written as DNA, the CDR3 is TGCATTGCTAGCCAGGGTTGGGGATTAAGTACGCAGTATTTT.

This clonotype occurred a few times. The V and J genes are TRBV5-6 and TRBJ2-3; D tentatively fits TRBD1 or TRBD2 (6 bases each). The ends were cut back, 1 base at V and 6 bases at J, with 18 bases in the middle. CDR1 and CDR2 (germline): SGHDT, YYEEEE. This CDR3 spans 16 amino acids. CDR3 amino acids: CASSLSRGLRADTQYF. The CDR3 DNA reads TGTGCCAGCAGCTTGTCTCGGGGGCTCAGGGCGGATACGCAGTATTTT. The full variable domain, completed using reference TRBV5-6 and TRBJ2-3, is DAGVTQSPTHLIKTRGQQVTLRCSPKSGHDTVSWYQQALGQGPQFIFQYYEEEERQRGNFPDRFSGHQFPNYSSELNVNALLLGDSALYLCASSLSRGLRADTQYFGPGTRLTVL.

J is TRBJ2-7 and V is TRBV11-3; 7 nucleotides align to TRBD2. The V gene's germline CDR1 is SGHNT and CDR2 YENEEA. The junction had 11 bases not matched to a gene; V was cut back by 5 bases and J by 4 bases. This CDR3 is 15 amino acids long. CDR3 bases: TGTGCCAGCAGCCCCGGTGTGGCTAGCGGATACGAGCAGTACGTC. Its protein is CASSPGVASGYEQYV.